These 17 T cell receptor beta chains originate from one sample sequenced in a study of blood T cell repertoires in COVID-19. The method was immunoSEQ multiplex PCR; TCRdb's version includes in-frame clones alone and lacks a portion of them. The table shows just over 650,000 clones, with about 87% occurring only once. Sequenced material: peripheral blood. These receptor sequences come from a woman aged 18-29 years with acute or convalescent COVID-19.

The CDR3 region has the DNA TGCGCCAGCAGCTCAGCCGGAGGCTCTGGAAACACCATATATTTT. This codes for CASSSAGGSGNTIYF. The V call is TRBV4-1, the J call TRBJ1-3, with D hard to call. V was cut by 5 bases and J by 0 bases, with 11 bases left in between. The CDR3 sequence is 15 residues long. The germline V gene encodes CDR1 MGHRA and CDR2 YSYEKL.

The rearrangement links TRBV25-1 to TRBJ1-2, with D perhaps TRBD1 (5 bases). Germline values: CDR1 MGHDK, CDR2 SYGVNS. The V and J ends lost 8 bases and 4 bases respectively, with 26 bases between them. The CDR3 totals 17 residues. The CDR3 spells CASLPAGRKRWGYGYTF. The CDR3, as DNA: TGTGCCAGCCTCCCAGCGGGACGGAAAAGGTGGGGCTATGGCTACACCTTC.

The chain recombines TRBV6-5 with TRBJ1-1; D not resolved. CDR1 MNHEY and CDR2 SVGAGI come from the germline V gene. This CDR3 has 14 residues. V lost 2 bases and J 1 base, leaving 8 bases between the germline ends. The CDR3 DNA follows: TGTGCCAGCAGTTACCAGCGATCGAACACTGAAGCTTTCTTT. Amino acids: CASSYQRSNTEAFF.

J is TRBJ2-2 and V is TRBV5-1; 10 positions agree with TRBD1. The V gene's germline CDR1 is SGHRS and CDR2 YFSETQ. J was trimmed by 3 bases and V by 4 bases; bases with no gene match: 3. The CDR3 has 15 amino acids. The CDR3 is CASSPGQGYTGELFF. In DNA form, the CDR3 reads TGCGCCAGCAGCCCGGGACAGGGGTACACCGGGGAGCTGTTTTTT.

CDR3 coding DNA: TGTGCCAGCAGCCCCGGGGAGTTACTAGCCAAAAACATTCAGTACTTC. This encodes CASSPGELLAKNIQYF. The chain employs TRBV4-2 and TRBJ2-4; a weak D match, TRBD2 (5 bases). V was pared by 4 bases and J by 0 bases, with 13 bases between. This CDR3 is built from 16 residues. Looked up from germline, CDR1 is LGHNA and CDR2 is YNFKEQ.

The chain is built from TRBV7-2 and TRBJ1-2; tentative D call: TRBD1 (6 bases). The V gene lost 5 bases and the J gene lost 7 bases, with 20 bases spanning the gap. CDR1 and CDR2 from the germline V gene are SGHTA and FQGNSA. This CDR3 comprises 15 residues. The CDR3 nucleotides read TGTGCCAGCAGCCCACCGCCGAGACAGGCGGGTGGCTACACCTTC. As protein: CASSPPPRQAGGYTF.

J is TRBJ1-2 and V is TRBV19; 8 nucleotides align to TRBD1. Per germline, CDR1 LNHDA and CDR2 SQIVND (reference sequence). The junction had 13 bases not matched to a gene; V was cut back by 7 bases and J by 0 bases. CDR3 size: 17 residues. The chain's CDR3 is CASKGPPGTGSNYGYTF. CDR3 sequence (DNA): TGTGCCAGTAAGGGGCCCCCCGGGACAGGATCTAACTATGGCTACACCTTC.

This sequence joins TRBV7-9 and TRBJ1-1; D gene unclear. The CDR3 spans 15 residues. The ends were cut back, 5 bases at V and 0 bases at J, with 13 bases in the middle. Germline V lookup: CDR1 SEHNR, CDR2 FQNEAQ (reference sequence). The CDR3 here is CASSPPAGLNTEAFF. The CDR3, as DNA: TGTGCCAGCAGCCCCCCGGCGGGGTTGAACACTGAAGCTTTCTTT.

This chain uses TRBV19 with TRBJ1-3; 11 bases match TRBD1. This CDR3 has 19 amino acids. CDR1 and CDR2 (germline): LNHDA, SQIVND (reference sequence). J lost 2 bases, V lost 9 bases, and 18 bases had no gene match. Here the CDR3 DNA reads TGTGCCAGCAGACCCTCCGGGGACAGGGGGATAGGCCCTGGAAACACCATATATTTT. This encodes CASRPSGDRGIGPGNTIYF.

This chain joins TRBV28 and TRBJ1-1, with no clear D. With 6 bases removed from V and 7 bases from J, the gap between germline ends came to 12 bases. This CDR3 is built from 12 residues. From germline, CDR1 is MDHEN and CDR2 SYDVKM. In DNA, the CDR3 is TGTGCCAGCAGGGGCTTGTTGGGTGAAGCTTTCTTT. Its translation: CASRGLLGEAFF. Full variable domain (missing parts from reference TRBV28 and TRBJ1-1): DVKVTQSSRYLVKRTGEKVFLECVQDMDHENMFWYRQDPGLGLRLIYFSYDVKMKEKGDIPEGYSVSREKKERFSLILESASTNQTSMYLCASRGLLGEAFFGQGTRLTVV.

This clone was observed a handful of times. J is TRBJ1-2 and V is TRBV5-8; 11 bases map to TRBD1. Germline V gives CDR1 SGHTS, CDR2 YDEGEE. CDR3 length: 15 residues. Germline trimming cut 3 bases from V and 6 bases from J; bases unmatched to any gene: 7. The CDR3 loop reads CASSYQQDRGHGYTF. CDR3 nucleotides: TGTGCCAGCAGCTACCAACAGGACAGGGGGCATGGCTACACCTTC.

The chain combines TRBV18 with TRBJ2-1; 8 positions match TRBD1. V dropped 3 bases and J dropped 9; count of bases not matched to a gene: 4. Germline-derived CDR1 and CDR2 are KGHSH and LQKENI. The CDR3 totals 13 residues. CDR3 sequence: CASSPGQVAEQFF. Written as DNA, the CDR3 is TGTGCCAGCTCACCGGGACAGGTTGCTGAGCAGTTCTTC.

This rearrangement joins TRBV6-5 to TRBJ1-1; 8 bases match TRBD1. The CDR3 runs to 15 residues. Per the germline V gene, CDR1 is MNHEY and CDR2 is SVGAGI. V lost 3 bases to trimming and J lost 3 bases; unmatched junction nucleotides: 6. As DNA, the CDR3 is TGTGCCAGCAGTTATCGGACAGGGATGGACACTGAAGCTTTCTTT. Protein sequence: CASSYRTGMDTEAFF.

This chain uses TRBV30 with TRBJ1-6; 8 nucleotides match TRBD1. V was pared by 0 bases and J by 13 bases, with 17 bases of the junction left unmatched. CDR3 length: 17 residues. CDR1 and CDR2 (germline): GTSNPN, SVGIG (reference sequence). In DNA form, the CDR3 reads TGTGCCTGGAGTGTTGCGGGTGGGAGGACAGGGAGTTCGCCCCTCCACTTT. This sequence encodes CAWSVAGGRTGSSPLHF.

The V and J genes are TRBV5-1 and TRBJ1-3, with D tentatively TRBD1 (6 bases). V was clipped by 3 bases and J by 0 bases, with 10 bases between them. The CDR3 covers 15 residues. CDR1 is SGHRS and CDR2 is YFSETQ in the germline V gene. Written as DNA, the CDR3 is TGCGCCAGCAGCTCCGGACAGAGCTCTGGAAACACCATATATTTT. Amino acid sequence: CASSSGQSSGNTIYF.

The V gene is TRBV27, the J gene TRBJ2-4; 10 bases agree with TRBD2. CDR1 and CDR2 from the germline V gene are MNHEY and SMNVEV (reference sequence). CDR3 size: 17 residues. With V trimmed by 2 bases and J by 3 bases, 7 bases remained unmatched. DNA for the CDR3: TGTGCCAGCAGTTTAACGCTAGCGGGGGTCGGCAAAAACATTCAGTACTTC. This encodes CASSLTLAGVGKNIQYF.

The V and J genes are TRBV3-1 (or the pseudogene TRBV3-2) and TRBJ1-2; no clear D. V was clipped by 5 bases and J by 0 bases, with 19 bases between them. This CDR3 is 17 amino acids long. Germline V gene sequence: CDR1 LGHDT, CDR2 YNNKEL (reference sequence). In nucleotides, the CDR3 is TGTGCCAGCAGCGCACGTGGTGGGAGCCGTTCTAACTATGGCTACACCTTC. Amino acid sequence: CASSARGGSRSNYGYTF.